This T cell receptor (beta chain) derives from a study of T cells in women clearing cervical HPV infection. Whole-study context: Donors had HPV16-related CIN3 or worse; 2 had invasive cancer.

Sequencing was performed with immunoSEQ multiplex PCR; in TCRdb, only in-frame clones are kept and a portion is missing. This sample's clone table lists approximately 52,000 clones. Comment on this clone: The sequence runs out 3 residues before the end of the CDR3; the remainder is reconstructed from the germline J gene.

The length of the CDR3 is 14 residues. V was pared by 6 bases and J by 6 bases, with 18 bases between. Per the germline V gene, CDR1 is SGHVS and CDR2 is FNYEAQ. The receptor's source is a woman aged 18 to 75 with a cervical HPV16 infection that either progressed to CIN3+ or cleared (not recorded which). Sequenced: blood buffy coat. V gene TRBV7-6 combines with J gene TRBJ2-7; no clear D. The covered CDR3 bases are TGTGCCAGCAGGGCCCAGGAAGGGCTGACCGAG. As protein: CASRAQEGLTE. The whole CDR3 sequence is CASRAQEGLTEQYF.